This T cell receptor (beta chain) was recorded in a study of T cell changes during pregnancy in multiple sclerosis. The CDR3 length is 14 residues. V trimming: 0 bases; J trimming: 6 bases; junction bases outside the gene matches: 2. Germline V gene lookup returns CDR1 MNHEY and CDR2 SVGAGI. Repertoires were generated with immunoSEQ multiplex PCR, while TCRdb's copy carries only in-frame clones and drops some. The table lists more than 30,000 clones, 87% of them singletons. The V and J genes are TRBV6-5 and TRBJ2-1; 7 bases are a match to TRBD1. Sequenced here: CD8+ T cells from peripheral blood mononuclear cells, sampled in the first trimester of pregnancy. The source is a female donor with multiple sclerosis, enrolled in a pregnancy study. The CDR3 loop reads CASSYSTGLNEQFF. The DNA for the CDR3 is TGTGCCAGCAGTTACTCGACAGGGCTCAATGAGCAGTTCTTC.